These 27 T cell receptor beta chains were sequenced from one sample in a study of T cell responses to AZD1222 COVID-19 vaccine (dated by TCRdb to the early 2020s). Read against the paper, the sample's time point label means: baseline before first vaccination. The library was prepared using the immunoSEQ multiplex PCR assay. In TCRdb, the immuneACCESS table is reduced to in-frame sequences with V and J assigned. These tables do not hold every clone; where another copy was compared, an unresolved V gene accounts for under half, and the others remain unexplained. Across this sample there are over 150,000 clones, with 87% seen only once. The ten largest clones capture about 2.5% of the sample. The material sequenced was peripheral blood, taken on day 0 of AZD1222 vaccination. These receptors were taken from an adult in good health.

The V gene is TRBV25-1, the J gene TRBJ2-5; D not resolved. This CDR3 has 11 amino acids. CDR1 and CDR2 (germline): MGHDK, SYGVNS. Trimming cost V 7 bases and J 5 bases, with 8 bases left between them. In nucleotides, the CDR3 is TGTGCCAGCATCCTAGGCGAGACCCAGTACTTC. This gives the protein CASILGETQYF.

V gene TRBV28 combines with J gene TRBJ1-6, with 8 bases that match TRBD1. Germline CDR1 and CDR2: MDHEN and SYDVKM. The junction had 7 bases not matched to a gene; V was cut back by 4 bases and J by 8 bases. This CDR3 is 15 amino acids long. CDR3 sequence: CASSSGDRWDSPLHF. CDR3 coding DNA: TGTGCCAGCAGTTCGGGGGACAGGTGGGATTCACCCCTCCACTTT.

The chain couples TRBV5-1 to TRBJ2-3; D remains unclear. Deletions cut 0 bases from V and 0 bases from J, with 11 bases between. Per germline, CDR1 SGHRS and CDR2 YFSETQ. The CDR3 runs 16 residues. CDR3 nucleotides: TGCGCCAGCAGCTTGGGCTCGCCCGGAAGCACAGATACGCAGTATTTT. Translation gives CASSLGSPGSTDTQYF.

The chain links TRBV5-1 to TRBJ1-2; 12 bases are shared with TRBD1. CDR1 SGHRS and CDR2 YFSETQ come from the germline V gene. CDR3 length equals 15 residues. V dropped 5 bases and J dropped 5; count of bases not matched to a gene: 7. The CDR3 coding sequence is TGCGCCAGCAGGGGACAGGGGGCAATATGGTATGGCTACACCTTC. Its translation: CASRGQGAIWYGYTF.

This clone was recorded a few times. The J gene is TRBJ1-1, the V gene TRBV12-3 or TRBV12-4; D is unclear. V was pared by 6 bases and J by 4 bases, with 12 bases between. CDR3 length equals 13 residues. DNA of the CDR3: TGTGCCAGCAGCTTCGAAAGAGGCACTGAAGCTTTCTTT. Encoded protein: CASSFERGTEAFF.

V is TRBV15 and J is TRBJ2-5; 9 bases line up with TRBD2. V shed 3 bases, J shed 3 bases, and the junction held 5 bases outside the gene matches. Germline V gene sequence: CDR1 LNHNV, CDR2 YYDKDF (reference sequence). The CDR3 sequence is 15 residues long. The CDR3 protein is CATSRRRLAEETQYF. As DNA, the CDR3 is TGTGCCACCAGCAGGCGCCGACTAGCGGAAGAGACCCAGTACTTC.

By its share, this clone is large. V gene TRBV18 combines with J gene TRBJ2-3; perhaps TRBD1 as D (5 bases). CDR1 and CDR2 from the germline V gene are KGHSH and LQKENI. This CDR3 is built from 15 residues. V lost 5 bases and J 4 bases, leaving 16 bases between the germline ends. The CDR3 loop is CASSATQGVADTQYF. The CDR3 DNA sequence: TGTGCCAGCTCAGCGACGCAGGGTGTAGCAGATACGCAGTATTTT.

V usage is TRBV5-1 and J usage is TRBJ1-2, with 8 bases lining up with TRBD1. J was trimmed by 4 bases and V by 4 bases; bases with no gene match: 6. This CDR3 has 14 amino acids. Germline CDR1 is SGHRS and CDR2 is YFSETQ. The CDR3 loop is CASSTGGGGYGYTF. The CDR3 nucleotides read TGCGCCAGCAGCACAGGGGGAGGAGGCTATGGCTACACCTTC.

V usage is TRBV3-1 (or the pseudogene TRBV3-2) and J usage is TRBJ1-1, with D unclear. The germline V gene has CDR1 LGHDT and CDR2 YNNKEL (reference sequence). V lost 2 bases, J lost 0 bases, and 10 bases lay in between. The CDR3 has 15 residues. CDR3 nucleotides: TGTGCCAGCAGCCAATCTGGACTGATGAACACTGAAGCTTTCTTT. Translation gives CASSQSGLMNTEAFF.

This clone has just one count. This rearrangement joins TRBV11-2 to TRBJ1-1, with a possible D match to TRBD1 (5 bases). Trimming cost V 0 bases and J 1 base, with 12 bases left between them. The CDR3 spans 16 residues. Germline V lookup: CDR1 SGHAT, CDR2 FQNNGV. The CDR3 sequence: CASSLDWRGSNTEAFF. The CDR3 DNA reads TGTGCCAGCAGCTTAGATTGGAGGGGATCGAACACTGAAGCTTTCTTT. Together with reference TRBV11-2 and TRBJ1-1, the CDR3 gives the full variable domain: EAGVAQSPRYKIIEKRQSVAFWCNPISGHATLYWYQQILGQGPKLLIQFQNNGVVDDSQLPKDRFSAERLKGVDSTLKIQPAKLEDSAVYLCASSLDWRGSNTEAFFGQGTRLTVV.

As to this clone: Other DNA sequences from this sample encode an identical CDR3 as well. CDR3 protein: CASSFIRGNTEAFF. As DNA, the CDR3 is TGTGCCAGCAGCTTTATTCGGGGGAACACTGAAGCTTTCTTT. The rearrangement joins TRBV11-2 to TRBJ1-1; D not resolved. This CDR3 comprises 14 residues. CDR1 and CDR2 (germline): SGHAT, FQNNGV. Trimming removed 3 bases from V and 1 base from J, with 9 bases in between.

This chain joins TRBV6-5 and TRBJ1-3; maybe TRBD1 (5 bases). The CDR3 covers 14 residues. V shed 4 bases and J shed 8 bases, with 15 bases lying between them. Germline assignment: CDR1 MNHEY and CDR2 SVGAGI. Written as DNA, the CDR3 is TGTGCCAGCAGTTTCCTGAACAGGCAGGACACCATATATTTT. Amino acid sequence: CASSFLNRQDTIYF.

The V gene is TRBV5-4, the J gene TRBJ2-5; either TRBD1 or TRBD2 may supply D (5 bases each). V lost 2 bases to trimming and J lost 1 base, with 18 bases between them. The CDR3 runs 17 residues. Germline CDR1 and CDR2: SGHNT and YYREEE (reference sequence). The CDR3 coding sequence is TGTGCCAGCAGCTTAAGTTTGGGGGAATTCTTCCAAGAGACCCAGTACTTC. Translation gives CASSLSLGEFFQETQYF. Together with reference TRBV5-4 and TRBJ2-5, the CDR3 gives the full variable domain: ETGVTQSPTHLIKTRGQQVTLRCSSQSGHNTVSWYQQALGQGPQFIFQYYREEENGRGNFPPRFSGLQFPNYSSELNVNALELDDSALYLCASSLSLGEFFQETQYFGPGTRLLVL.

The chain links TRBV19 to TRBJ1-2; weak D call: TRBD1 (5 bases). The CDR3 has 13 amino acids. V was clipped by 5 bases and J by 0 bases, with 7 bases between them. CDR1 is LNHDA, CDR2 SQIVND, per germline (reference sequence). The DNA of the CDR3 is TGTGCCAGTAGTCCGACAGCTAACTATGGCTACACCTTC. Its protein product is CASSPTANYGYTF.

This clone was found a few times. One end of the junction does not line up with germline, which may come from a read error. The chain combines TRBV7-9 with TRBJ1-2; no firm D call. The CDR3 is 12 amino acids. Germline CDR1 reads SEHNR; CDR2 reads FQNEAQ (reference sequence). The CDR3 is CASSLEGQVNSF. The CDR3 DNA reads TGTGCCAGCAGCTTAGAAGGTCAGGTTAATTCCTTC.

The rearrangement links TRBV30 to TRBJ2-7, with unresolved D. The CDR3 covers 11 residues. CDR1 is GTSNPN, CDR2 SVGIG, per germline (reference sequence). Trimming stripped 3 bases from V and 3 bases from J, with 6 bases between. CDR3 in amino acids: CAWRRVYEQYF. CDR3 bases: TGTGCCTGGAGACGAGTCTACGAGCAGTACTTC.

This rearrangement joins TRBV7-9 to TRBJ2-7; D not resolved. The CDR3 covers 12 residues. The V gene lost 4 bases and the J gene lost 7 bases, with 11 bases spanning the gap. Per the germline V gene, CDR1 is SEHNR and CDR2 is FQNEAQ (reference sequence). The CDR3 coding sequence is TGTGCCAGCAGCTCCATTGCGTGGGAGCAGTACTTC. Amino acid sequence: CASSSIAWEQYF.

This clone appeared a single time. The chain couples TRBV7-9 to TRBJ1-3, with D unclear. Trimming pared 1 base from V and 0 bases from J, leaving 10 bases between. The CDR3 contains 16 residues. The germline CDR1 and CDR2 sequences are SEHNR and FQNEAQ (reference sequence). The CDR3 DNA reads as TGTGCCAGCAGCTTAGTGACGAGCTACTCTGGAAACACCATATATTTT. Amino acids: CASSLVTSYSGNTIYF.

CDR3 sequence reads: CASSAESWGMYNEQFF. The CDR3 bases are TGTGCCAGCAGTGCCGAGTCGTGGGGGATGTACAATGAGCAGTTCTTC. V and J are TRBV6-1 and TRBJ2-1, with D perhaps being TRBD1 or TRBD2 (5 bases each). The germline gives CDR1 MNHNS, CDR2 SASEGT. The CDR3 is 16 amino acids. The V end lost 4 bases, the J end lost 4 bases, and 17 bases lay between the germline ends.

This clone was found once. The CDR3 DNA reads TGTGCCACCAGTGCTACCCCGGACGGGCCCCGCTCCTACGAGCAGTACTTC. Translating gives CATSATPDGPRSYEQYF. V is TRBV24-1 and J is TRBJ2-7, with D unclear. Per germline, CDR1 KGHDR and CDR2 SFDVKD. This CDR3 region has 17 residues. V was shortened by 5 bases and J by 0 bases, with 19 bases between the two germline ends.

The CDR3 DNA sequence: TGTGCCAGCAGTGAAGGTTGGACGGGATATGGCTACACCTTC. The encoded protein is CASSEGWTGYGYTF. The chain carries TRBV6-1 and TRBJ1-2, with D unclear. This CDR3 has 14 residues. The germline V gene has CDR1 MNHNS and CDR2 SASEGT. The V end lost 1 base, the J end lost 5 bases, and 11 bases lay between the germline ends.

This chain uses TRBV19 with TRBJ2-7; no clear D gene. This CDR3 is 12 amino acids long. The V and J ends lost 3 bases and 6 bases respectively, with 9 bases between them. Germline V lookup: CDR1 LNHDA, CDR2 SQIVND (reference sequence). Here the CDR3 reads CASSMGGLEQYF. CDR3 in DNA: TGTGCCAGTAGTATGGGCGGCCTCGAGCAGTACTTC. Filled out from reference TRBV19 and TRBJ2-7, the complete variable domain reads DGGITQSPKYLFRKEGQNVTLSCEQNLNHDAMYWYRQDPGQGLRLIYYSQIVNDFQKGDIAEGYSVSREKKESFPLTVTSAQKNPTAFYLCASSMGGLEQYFGPGTRLTVT.

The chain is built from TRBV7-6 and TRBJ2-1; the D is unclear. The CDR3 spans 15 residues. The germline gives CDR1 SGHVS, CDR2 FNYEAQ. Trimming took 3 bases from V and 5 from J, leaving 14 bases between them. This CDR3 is CASSLSTNGHNEQFF. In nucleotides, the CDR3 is TGTGCCAGCAGCTTGTCAACTAACGGCCACAATGAGCAGTTCTTC.

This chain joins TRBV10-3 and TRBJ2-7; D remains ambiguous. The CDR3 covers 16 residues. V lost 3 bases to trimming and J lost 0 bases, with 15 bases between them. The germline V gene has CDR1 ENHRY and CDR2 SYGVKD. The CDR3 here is CAISDPGLSSSYEQYF. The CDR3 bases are TGTGCCATCAGTGACCCCGGCCTTTCTAGCTCCTACGAGCAGTACTTC.

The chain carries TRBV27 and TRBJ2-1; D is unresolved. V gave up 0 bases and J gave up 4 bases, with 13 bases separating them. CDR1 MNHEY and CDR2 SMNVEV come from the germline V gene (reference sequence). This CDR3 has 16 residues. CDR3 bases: TGTGCCAGCAGTTTATCGGCTACCACCGCGTACAATGAGCAGTTCTTC. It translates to CASSLSATTAYNEQFF.

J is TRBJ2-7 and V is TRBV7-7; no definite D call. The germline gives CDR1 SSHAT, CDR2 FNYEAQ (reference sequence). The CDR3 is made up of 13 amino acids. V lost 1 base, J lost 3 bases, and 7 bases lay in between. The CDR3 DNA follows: TGTGCCAGCAGCTTAGGACCTCTCTACGAGCAGTACTTC. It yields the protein CASSLGPLYEQYF.

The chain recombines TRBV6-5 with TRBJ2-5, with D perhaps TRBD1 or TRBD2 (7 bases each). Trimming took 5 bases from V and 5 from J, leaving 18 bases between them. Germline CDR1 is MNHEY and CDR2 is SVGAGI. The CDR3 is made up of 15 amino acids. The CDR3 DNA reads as TGTGCCAGCAGTCTATGGGAGGGGGCGAGGGAGACCCAGTACTTC. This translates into CASSLWEGARETQYF.